These 11 T cell receptor beta chains were sequenced from one sample in a study of blood T cell repertoires in COVID-19. TCRdb's copy holds only in-frame clones and misses some; the assay was immunoSEQ multiplex PCR. The table includes over 40,000 clones, 90% detected once. The sample was peripheral blood. These receptors were taken from a man in his 70s with acute or convalescent COVID-19.

The chain is built from TRBV28 and TRBJ2-7, with TRBD2 identical over 7 bases. CDR3 length equals 12 residues. Germline loops: CDR1 MDHEN, CDR2 SYDVKM. The CDR3 nucleotides read TGTGCGGGGGGGTCCGGGGCCTACGAGCAGTACTTC. Its protein product is CAGGSGAYEQYF. Looking up the rest from reference TRBV28 and TRBJ2-7 gives the full variable domain: DVKVTQSSRYLVKRTGEKVFLECVQDMDHENMFWYRQDPGLGLRLIYFSYDVKMKEKGDIPEGYSVSREKKERFSLILESASTNQTSMYLCAGGSGAYEQYFGPGTRLTVT.

This clone turned up a few times. The rearrangement uses TRBV18 and TRBJ2-7; 10 bases fit TRBD2. The junction had 4 bases not matched to a gene; V was cut back by 3 bases and J by 2 bases. The CDR3 length is 15 residues. From germline, CDR1 is KGHSH and CDR2 LQKENI. CDR3 protein: CASSPRTSGAYEQYF. The DNA for the CDR3 is TGTGCCAGCTCACCGAGGACTAGCGGAGCCTACGAGCAGTACTTC.

This rearrangement joins TRBV6-2 or TRBV6-3 to TRBJ1-6; possibly TRBD1 for D (6 bases). The length of the CDR3 is 13 residues. Germline V lookup: CDR1 MNHEY, CDR2 SVGEGT. V lost 6 bases, J lost 8 bases, and 11 bases lay in between. The CDR3 reads CASSDRRYSPLHF. CDR3 in DNA: TGTGCCAGCAGCGACAGGCGATATTCACCCCTCCACTTT.

This clone turned up a few times. The chain combines TRBV28 with TRBJ1-2, with D maybe TRBD1 (6 bases). Per germline, CDR1 MDHEN and CDR2 SYDVKM. CDR3 length: 14 amino acids. The ends were cut back, 3 bases at V and 5 bases at J, with 13 bases in the middle. CDR3 sequence (DNA): TGTGCCAGCAGTTTTGGGACACAAGTATATGGCTACACCTTC. Encoded protein: CASSFGTQVYGYTF.

The chain employs TRBV21-1 and TRBJ1-1; the D call in the table, TRBD1, was not verified against the DNA. TRBV21-1 is described as a pseudogene. The CDR3 is made up of 14 amino acids. CDR3 region: CASTIDRGNTEAFF. The CDR3 DNA sequence: TGTGCCAGCACCATCGACAGGGGCAACACTGAAGCTTTCTTT.

V usage is TRBV4-3 and J usage is TRBJ1-2, with 8 bases that match TRBD1. The V gene end was trimmed by 3 bases and the J gene end by 8 bases; junction bases not matched to a gene: 5. Germline V gene sequence: CDR1 LGHNA, CDR2 YSLEER. This CDR3 comprises 13 residues. The CDR3 protein is CASSQAGTGGYTF. The CDR3, as DNA: TGCGCCAGCAGCCAGGCCGGGACAGGAGGCTACACCTTC.

This chain joins TRBV21-1 and TRBJ1-2; the D call of TRBD1 is as the table states it, not checked on the DNA. TRBV21-1 is a documented pseudogene. The CDR3 extends over 18 amino acids. This chain's CDR3 is CATGTGEVYRDQNYGYTF. The CDR3 DNA sequence: TGTGCCACCGGGACAGGGGAAGTCTACCGAGATCAAAACTATGGCTACACCTTC.

The chain recombines TRBV3-1 (or the pseudogene TRBV3-2) with TRBJ2-7; 7 bases fit TRBD1. From germline, CDR1 is LGHDT and CDR2 YNNKEL (reference sequence). Trimming at V came to 1 base and at J to 0 bases, leaving 6 bases not matched to a gene. There are 16 residues in the CDR3. The CDR3 is CASSQVTRDSSYEQYF. In nucleotides, the CDR3 is TGTGCCAGCAGCCAAGTAACCCGGGACAGCTCCTACGAGCAGTACTTC.

The DNA for the CDR3 is TGTGCCAGCAGCGCAGCTAGAAAGTATTCGGGGAATGAGCAGTTCTTC. It translates to CASSAARKYSGNEQFF. The chain joins TRBV7-9 to TRBJ2-1; TRBD2 might be the D (5 bases). The CDR3 runs 16 residues. Per germline, CDR1 SEHNR and CDR2 FQNEAQ (reference sequence). The germline V and J ends were trimmed by 5 bases and 7 bases, with 21 bases remaining between them.

This rearrangement joins TRBV29-1 to TRBJ2-1; the D gene is possibly TRBD1 (5 bases). The CDR3 totals 11 residues. Per the germline V gene, CDR1 is SQVTM and CDR2 is ANQGSEA. The V end lost 4 bases, the J end lost 6 bases, and 7 bases lay between the germline ends. The CDR3 reads CSVAQGNEQFF. CDR3 sequence (DNA): TGCAGCGTTGCGCAGGGCAATGAGCAGTTCTTC.

This rearrangement joins TRBV18 to TRBJ1-5; 9 bases line up with TRBD1. The CDR3 loop spans 16 amino acids. CDR1 is KGHSH, CDR2 LQKENI, per germline. Trimming took 6 bases from V and 6 from J; bases not matched to a gene: 12. The CDR3 reads CASSVAGQGVGQPQHF. In nucleotides, the CDR3 is TGTGCCAGCTCCGTCGCGGGACAGGGAGTAGGTCAGCCCCAGCATTTT.